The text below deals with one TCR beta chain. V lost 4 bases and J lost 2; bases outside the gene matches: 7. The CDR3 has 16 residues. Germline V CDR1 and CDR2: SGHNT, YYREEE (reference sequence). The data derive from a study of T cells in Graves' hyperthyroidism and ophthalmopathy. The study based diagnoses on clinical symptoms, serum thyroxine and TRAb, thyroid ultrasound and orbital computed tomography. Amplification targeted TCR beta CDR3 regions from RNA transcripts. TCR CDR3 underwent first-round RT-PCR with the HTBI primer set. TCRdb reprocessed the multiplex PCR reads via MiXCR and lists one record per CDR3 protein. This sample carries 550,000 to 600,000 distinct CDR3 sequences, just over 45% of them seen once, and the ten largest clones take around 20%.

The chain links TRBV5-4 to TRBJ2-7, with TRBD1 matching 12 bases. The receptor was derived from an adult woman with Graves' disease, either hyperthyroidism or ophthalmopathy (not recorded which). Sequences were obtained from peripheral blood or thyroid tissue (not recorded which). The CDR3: CASSRPGQGAPYEQYF. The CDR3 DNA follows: TGTGCCAGCAGCAGACCGGGACAGGGGGCCCCCTACGAGCAGTACTTC.